This TCR beta chain was identified during a study of CD8+ T cells in alopecia areata. Looked up from germline, CDR1 is SEHNR and CDR2 is FQNEAQ (reference sequence). V gave up 8 bases and J gave up 0 bases, with 17 bases separating them. This CDR3 comprises 15 residues. Whole-study findings and limits: Across lesional scalp, and particularly alopecia totalis/universalis, clonality surpassed that of normal scalp.

A few counts support this clone. What it binds is not known. After isolation, RNA underwent reverse transcription to generate cDNA as the sequencing template. Clones were sequenced by immunoSEQ multiplex PCR, and TCRdb holds only the in-frame ones, with some missing. Among about 100,000 clones listed, about 50% were seen once. This clonotype was obtained from a human donor with alopecia areata. The gene calls are TRBV7-9 and TRBJ2-7; a weak D match, TRBD1 (6 bases). Sequenced sample: NKG2D-low CD8+ T cells sorted from blood. As DNA, the CDR3 is TGTGCCAGCGAAAGCACAGGGCCTGGCTCCTACGAGCAGTACTTC. Amino acids: CASESTGPGSYEQYF. Filled out from reference TRBV7-9 and TRBJ2-7, the complete variable domain reads DTGVSQNPRHKITKRGQNVTFRCDPISEHNRLYWYRQTLGQGPEFLTYFQNEAQLEKSRLLSDRFSAERPKGSFSTLEIQRTEQGDSAMYLCASESTGPGSYEQYFGPGTRLTVT.